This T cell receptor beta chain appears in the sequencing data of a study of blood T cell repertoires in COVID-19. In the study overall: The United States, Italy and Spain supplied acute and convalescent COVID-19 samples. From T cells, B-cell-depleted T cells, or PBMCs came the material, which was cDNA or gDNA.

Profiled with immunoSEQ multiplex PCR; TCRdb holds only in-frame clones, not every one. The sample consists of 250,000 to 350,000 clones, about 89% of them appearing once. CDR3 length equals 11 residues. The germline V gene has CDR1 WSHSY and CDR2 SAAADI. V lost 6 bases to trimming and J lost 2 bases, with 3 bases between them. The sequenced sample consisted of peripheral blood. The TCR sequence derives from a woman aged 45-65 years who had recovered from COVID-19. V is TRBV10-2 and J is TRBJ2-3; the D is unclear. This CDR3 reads CASSITDTQYF. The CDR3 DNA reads TGCGCCAGCAGCATCACAGATACGCAGTATTTT.